This paragraph reports one TCR beta chain. This specimen comes from a study of blood T cell repertoires in COVID-19. About the research overall: Samples taken during acute and convalescent COVID-19 were collected in the United States, Italy and Spain. T cells, B-cell-depleted T cells, or PBMCs provided the cDNA or gDNA that served as material.

In the authors' workflow: Reference gene primers were amplified, and this amplification served to estimate nucleated cell counts. Profiled with immunoSEQ multiplex PCR; TCRdb holds only in-frame clones, not every one. Clone size and V and J calls were adopted from that table, with D and trimming inferred from the DNA. In the table there are about 49,000 clones, more than 75% of which are singletons. Patients of the Seattle cohort, enrolled during active infection, were followed longitudinally. Germline lookup yields CDR1 MDHEN and CDR2 SYDVKM. This CDR3 comprises 15 residues. Trimming removed 3 bases from V and 2 bases from J; junction bases left unmatched: 5.

V usage is TRBV28 and J usage is TRBJ2-7, with TRBD2 identical over 9 bases. The TCR comes from a woman at least 80 years old with COVID-19, enrolled during active disease. The sequenced material came from peripheral blood. DNA for the CDR3: TGTGCCAGCAGTTTGGGTAGCGGGAGTCCCTACGAGCAGTACTTC. Its translation is CASSLGSGSPYEQYF.